This T cell receptor (beta chain) was recorded in a study of cytomegalovirus exposure and HLA in healthy donors (dated by TCRdb to between 2016 and 2019). Study-level background: An earlier analysis of 550 to 700 of the donors reported 250 to 350 Gb of sequence data and 117 million unique TCR beta sequences from 190 million or so T cells. In addition to the first cohort of 650 to 750 subjects, a separate validation cohort of under 150 different subjects was used. All discovery cohort repertoires had been generated using a single sequencing platform. The number of donors typed differed by locus, with roughly 629-640 for A, B, C, DRB1 and DQB1, over 500 for DQA1, nearly 610 for DPA1, and approximately 470 for DPB1. The study used immunosequencing to profile the T cell repertoires of more than 650 subjects and linked those repertoires to cytomegalovirus serostatus. A later analysis re-analyzed previously published TCR beta repertoires from approximately 670 donors and added high-resolution HLA genotyping to study TCR occurrence patterns. A later genetic analysis used genome-wide SNP genotypes for about 60% of the 666 donors, treating that subset as a discovery cohort. Roughly 300 gigabases of sequencing data and tens of millions of unique TCR sequences were included in an early release covering 500 to 750 HLA-typed donors. Alongside the repertoire data, information on donor age, sex, ethnicity and CMV serostatus was compiled. Among about 410 genotyped donors of the cohort, an average of approximately 200,000 unique TCR beta nucleotide sequences was sequenced per donor, of which about 18% were non-productive. Of the roughly 420 genotyped donors, 75% to 85% were placed in the genetic ancestry cluster associated with self-reported Caucasian donors. To predict cytomegalovirus infection status, the study brought together high-throughput TCR immunosequencing, statistical association of individual TCRs with disease status, and machine learning. The study was designed to test whether signatures of past pathogen exposure could be identified by cataloging public T cell receptors. Both class I and class II loci were covered by HLA typing, at four-digit resolution. In an earlier analysis of roughly 580 of the donors, high-throughput TCR beta sequencing was used to judge whether each TCR beta V gene segment behaved as functional or pseudogenic. The later analysis used no new phenotypic data to find candidate immune exposures, relying instead on TCR beta sequences and their occurrence across donors. Because of strong linkage in the cohort, roughly five DR-DQ haplotypes were treated as single units for association and clustering.

V was cut back by 0 bases and J by 0 bases, leaving a gap of 15 bases between them. In the germline V gene, CDR1 corresponds to ENHRY and CDR2 to SYGVKD. Counted from cysteine to phenylalanine, this CDR3 has 18 amino acids. Only CDR3 DNA is held: 54 bases, read in frame from base 1. Receptors were amplified or captured by the immunoSEQ multiplex PCR assay. For the multiplex PCR, a mixture combining 60 forward primers for TCR Vbeta segments and 13 reverse primers for TCR Jbeta segments was used. Amplification of the CDR3 region of rearranged TCR beta genes was performed with a multiplex PCR assay on genomic DNA. On the Illumina HiSeq System, the amplified TCR beta libraries were sequenced as 87-base-pair reads. Concerning the study's data processing: Across the 670 or so repertoires, a later analysis counted some 81 million unique TCR beta chains, roughly 11 million of which were shared by at least two donors. A nearest-neighbor algorithm error-corrected the raw reads and collapsed the reads into unique sequences, merging closely related sequences to remove PCR and sequencing errors. CDR3 sequences were aligned to IMGT reference sequences to assign V, D and J gene segments. For a sequence to be retained, a match of at least six nucleotides was required to both a V gene segment and a J gene segment. A rearrangement counted as productive if the CDR3 had no stop codons and remained in frame with V and J, and every other rearrangement counted as non-productive. Following IMGT convention, CDR3 was defined as the stretch from the second conserved V-encoded cysteine to the conserved J-encoded phenylalanine. Sequences without an unambiguous match to a single V gene segment were excluded from the earlier analysis of 450 to 650 of the donors. In an earlier analysis of more than 500 of the donors, a V segment was called functional when productive rearrangements were above 56.7%, and segregating when the standard deviation between donors exceeded 5%. A statistical classification framework was developed to diagnose cytomegalovirus status using the catalog of TCR beta chain sequences. A later analysis assigned V and J genes by comparing TCR nucleotide sequences with IMGT/GENE-DB human TR gene sequences. Using the TCRdist pipeline, a later analysis assigned CDR3 sequences along with most-parsimonious VDJ recombination scenarios. In a later analysis, every TCR beta chain was defined by the combination of its CDR3 amino acid sequence and its V-gene family, and reads without a unique V-gene family were dropped. A later analysis removed several hundred highly shared, low-generation-probability nucleotide sequences to deal with suspected cross-contamination and a sequencing artifact. A later analysis calculated a clonal expansion index for each public chain from normalized within-repertoire ranks of inferred template counts. Generation probabilities in a later analysis came from a VDJ recombination model fitted to out-of-frame rearrangements, and those results were checked against IGoR. In a later analysis, TCR-TCR, TCR-HLA and TCR-CMV co-occurrence was scored with hypergeometric tests, and a repertoire-size bias correction was applied to TCR pairs. False discovery rates were estimated in a later analysis by permuting HLA or CMV assignments 20 times. In a later analysis, co-occurring TCRs were grouped using DBSCAN, and TCRdist sequence similarity was added for clustering within HLA-allele-positive subsets. Repertoires with fewer than 30,000 or more than 120,000 public chains were left out of co-occurrence clustering, as were five repertoires with anomalous nucleotide sharing. This is the immuneACCESS table as TCRdb keeps it, with only in-frame sequences that have V and J called. A part of the clones is gone; compared with another copy, unresolved V genes explain less than half, and the rest is unexplained. V and J calls and clone size are copied from that table; D and trimming were computed from the DNA. This sample comprises 95,000 to 150,000 clones, around 66% of them detected only once. Less than 9% of the sample is taken by the ten largest.

The table lists this clone with a few counts. Its antigen is still unknown. Per-nucleotide qualities are absent, and no much larger clonotype sits a single base away. The cohort comprised more than 550 healthy bone marrow donors. All cohort members were sampled while nominally healthy, although unrecorded immune exposures were likely present. The donor tested CMV seropositive and was one of the 289 seropositive cohort members. A peripheral blood sample was provided by each donor, and peripheral blood mononuclear cells were used for TCR beta sequencing. The Qiagen DNeasy Blood Extraction Kit was used to extract genomic DNA from the blood cell samples. General findings and caveats noted by the study authors: The earlier analysis of approximately 590 of the donors excluded over 15 rarely observed V segments, including chromosome 9 orphons, because counts were too low. In a later genetic analysis, a missense DCLRE1C variant was associated with V-gene and J-gene trimming of TCR beta chains, and the association was replicated in an independent cohort. The sequencing pipeline was judged likely to have produced a cluster of highly shared sequence variants as a technical artifact. Strong co-occurrence of HLA alleles, especially DR and DQ, made assigning TCR associations to individual alleles difficult. Because HLA typing was unavailable for some donors at each locus, only the typed subset was used in association tests. An earlier analysis of around 500 of the donors showed that most TCR beta V segments appeared in productive rearrangements either about 87% or about 30% of the time, which broadly matched IMGT annotations. CMV serostatus was the only immune exposure information available for the cohort. The study gave a list of under 200 TCR beta chains associated with cytomegalovirus. According to a later analysis, parvovirus B19, influenza, CMV and Epstein-Barr virus appeared linked to several top co-occurrence clusters. The classifier was reported to diagnose cytomegalovirus status with high specificity and sensitivity in both the original and validation cohorts. A further reported finding was that TCR beta sequences accurately predicted the HLA-A and HLA-B alleles for most subjects in the first cohort. Roughly uniform sequencing depth across donors was assumed in presence/absence analyses, although this assumption may not hold. The authors suggested that the approach could potentially be extended to other disease states and immunological phenotypes. Most TCR sequences were observed very rarely across donors, whereas some public TCRs were present in many individuals. A later analysis found that most CMV-associated TCR beta chains appeared HLA-restricted, with HLA associations seemingly driven largely by CMV exposure. In a later analysis, 15,000 to 20,000 TCR beta sequences were associated with specific HLA alleles at a false discovery rate of 0.05. In a later analysis, HLA-associated TCR beta chains were found to be more clonally expanded and to have lower generation probabilities than equally common non-associated chains. Compared with the approximately 720-donor mean, donors in an Asian-associated ancestry cluster had fewer N-insertions in productive TCRs, according to a later genetic analysis. This cohort had only TCR beta chains sequenced, and the lack of alpha or paired-chain data limited which features could be detected. Because the 87-base-pair reads could not distinguish some IMGT-functional V segments, including TRBV6-2 and TRBV6-3, those segments were excluded. In a later analysis, TCR association rates were found to vary across HLA loci, with the most associated TCRs seen for DRB1 alleles and the fewest for HLA-C alleles. Linkage disequilibrium might explain the correlated functional status among segregating V segments, but an unknown experimental factor could not be excluded. In vitro tests confirmed that a few of the cytomegalovirus-associated TCR beta chains recognize cytomegalovirus antigens.

This TCR was recovered from a woman between 40 and 50 years old in good health and CMV-seropositive. In this chain, TRBV10-3 is recombined with TRBJ1-5; the D gene identity is not certain. The material sequenced was PBMCs. The sequenced DNA is TGTGCCATCAGTGAGTCGACTCGGTCAGCATATAGCAATCAGCCCCAGCATTTT. Translated, it reads CAISESTRSAYSNQPQHF.